Shown below are 9 T cell receptor beta chains from a single sample sequenced in a study of shared clonotypes between healthy human individuals (dated by TCRdb to 2020 to 2021). CD8 naive samples were obtained by positive selection for CCR7 among CD45RO-negative cells, yielding a CD45RA+CCR7+ population from which TemRA cells were excluded. The library was obtained by the immunoSEQ multiplex PCR assay. Drawn from immuneACCESS, this table holds only the in-frame rearrangements with V and J called that TCRdb kept. Clones are partly lost; checked studies trace under half to an unresolved V gene and leave the rest unexplained. This sample holds some 2 million clones; 85% to 95% were observed only once. The ten top clones hold around 1.1% of the sample. Specimen: naive CD8+ T cells sorted from blood. The sample's cell subset or site label, in plain terms: CD45RA+CCR7+. Source of these receptors: a man aged 18 to 30 in good health.

The V gene is TRBV11-2, the J gene TRBJ1-1, with D hard to call. CDR1 and CDR2 (germline): SGHAT, FQNNGV. This CDR3 is built from 14 residues. Trimming stripped 0 bases from V and 4 bases from J, with 9 bases between. The CDR3 is CASSLDSSGTEAFF. Here the CDR3 DNA reads TGTGCCAGCAGCTTAGATTCGAGTGGCACTGAAGCTTTCTTT.

The chain has TRBV5-1 and TRBJ2-7, with 7 positions matching TRBD2. The CDR3 spans 16 residues. The V and J ends lost 1 base and 2 bases, in that order; junction bases with no gene match: 9. Germline values: CDR1 SGHRS, CDR2 YFSETQ. CDR3 bases: TGCGCCAGCAGCTTGTTAAGCCTAGCGGAGACCTACGAGCAGTACTTC. It yields the protein CASSLLSLAETYEQYF.

The genes are TRBV9 and TRBJ2-7; the D gene could be TRBD1 or TRBD2 (5 bases each). CDR1 and CDR2 from the germline V gene are SGDLS and YYNGEE. V lost 0 bases to trimming and J lost 6 bases, with 13 bases between them. CDR3 length equals 14 residues. Written as DNA, the CDR3 is TGTGCCAGCAGCGTAGAAGGGTCAGGGAGCGAGCAGTACTTC. Translating gives CASSVEGSGSEQYF.

This clone turned up a few times. In the same sample, other DNA sequences code for this CDR3. Here the CDR3 DNA reads TGTGCCAGCAGCTTAGCCCCCTCCTACGAGCAGTACTTC. Its protein is CASSLAPSYEQYF. The V and J genes are TRBV11-3 and TRBJ2-7; no clear D gene. CDR3 length: 13 residues. The germline CDR1 and CDR2 sequences are SGHNT and YENEEA. V lost 1 base to trimming and J lost 0 bases, with 4 bases between them. Complete variable domain (other parts from reference TRBV11-3 and TRBJ2-7): EAGVVQSPRYKIIEKKQPVAFWCNPISGHNTLYWYLQNLGQGPELLIRYENEEAVDDSQLPKDRFSAERLKGVDSTLKIQPAELGDSAVYLCASSLAPSYEQYFGPGTRLTVT.

The chain joins TRBV25-1 to TRBJ1-1; D is perhaps TRBD1 (6 bases). Germline values: CDR1 MGHDK, CDR2 SYGVNS. Trimming stripped 6 bases from V and 7 bases from J, with 12 bases between. The CDR3 sequence is 12 residues long. The CDR3 sequence is CASRGGGSEAFF. The CDR3 coding sequence is TGTGCCAGCAGAGGGGGGGGTAGTGAAGCTTTCTTT. The full variable domain, in which reference TRBV25-1 and TRBJ1-1 provide the parts outside the CDR3, is EADIYQTPRYLVIGTGKKITLECSQTMGHDKMYWYQQDPGMELHLIHYSYGVNSTEKGDLSSESTVSRIRTEHFPLTLESARPSHTSQYLCASRGGGSEAFFGQGTRLTVV.

This sequence joins TRBV28 and TRBJ1-5, with D unclear. The CDR3 is 14 amino acids. In germline, CDR1 is MDHEN, CDR2 SYDVKM. The V end lost 2 bases, the J end lost 2 bases, and 7 bases lay between the germline ends. The chain's CDR3 is CASSLVEGNQPQHF. In DNA form, the CDR3 reads TGTGCCAGCAGTTTAGTGGAGGGCAATCAGCCCCAGCATTTT. Based on the CDR3 plus reference TRBV28 and TRBJ1-5, the full variable domain is DVKVTQSSRYLVKRTGEKVFLECVQDMDHENMFWYRQDPGLGLRLIYFSYDVKMKEKGDIPEGYSVSREKKERFSLILESASTNQTSMYLCASSLVEGNQPQHFGDGTRLSIL.

V gene TRBV7-9 combines with J gene TRBJ1-1, with D possibly TRBD1 on 5 matching bases. Trimming cost V 5 bases and J 1 base, with 14 bases left between them. Germline V gives CDR1 SEHNR, CDR2 FQNEAQ (reference sequence). The CDR3 length is 15 residues. CDR3 residues: CASSLPEGTNTEAFF. The CDR3, as DNA: TGTGCCAGCAGCCTCCCGGAGGGGACGAACACTGAAGCTTTCTTT.

Turning to this clone: Other DNA sequences in the sample encode the same CDR3. The V gene is TRBV10-2, the J gene TRBJ1-3; unclear D gene. From germline, CDR1 is WSHSY and CDR2 SAAADI. V was cut by 3 bases and J by 4 bases, with 1 base left in between. The CDR3 is made up of 11 amino acids. CDR3 DNA: TGCGCCAGCAGTGACGGAAACACCATATATTTT. Its translation: CASSDGNTIYF.

This chain connects TRBV7-3 to TRBJ1-1, with TRBD1 matching 7 bases. The CDR3 extends over 13 amino acids. The ends lost 1 base at V and 4 bases at J; junction bases unmatched: 0. The germline V gene has CDR1 SGHTA and CDR2 FQGTGA. The CDR3 coding sequence is TGTGCCAGCAGCTTAAACAGGGGCACTGAAGCTTTCTTT. This translates into CASSLNRGTEAFF.